The entry below describes one T cell receptor (beta chain). Its antigen specificity is not known. The entry originates in a study of cytomegalovirus exposure and HLA in healthy donors (dated by TCRdb to about 2017). With regard to the full study: According to an earlier analysis of 550 to 750 of the donors, about 170 million T cells yielded 117 million unique TCR beta sequences and approximately 300 Gb of sequence data. About 300 gigabases of sequencing data and about 92 million unique TCR sequences made up an early release that covered fewer than 650 HLA-typed donors. The genetic ancestry cluster associated with self-reported Caucasian donors included about 81% of the approximately 430 genotyped donors. The study aimed to test whether cataloging public T cell receptors could reveal signatures of past pathogen exposure. The study used immunosequencing to profile the T cell repertoires of under 700 subjects and linked those repertoires to cytomegalovirus serostatus. Along with the roughly 610-subject first cohort, a separate validation cohort of over a hundred different subjects was used. To predict cytomegalovirus infection status, the study brought together high-throughput TCR immunosequencing, statistical association of individual TCRs with disease status, and machine learning. In a later analysis, previously published TCR beta repertoires from 666 donors were re-analyzed and high-resolution HLA genotyping was added so that TCR occurrence patterns could be studied. The later analysis used no new phenotypic data to find candidate immune exposures, relying instead on TCR beta sequences and their occurrence across donors. To decide whether each TCR beta V gene segment behaved as functional or pseudogenic, an earlier analysis of nearly 600 of the donors relied on high-throughput TCR beta sequencing. Donor age, sex, ethnicity and CMV serostatus were compiled alongside the repertoire data. In a later genetic analysis, genome-wide SNP genotypes for about three fifths of the 666 donors were used, and that subset was treated as a discovery cohort. All discovery cohort repertoires had been generated using a single sequencing platform. Class I and class II HLA loci were covered by the typing at four-digit resolution. The number of typed donors differed by locus: about 629-630 for A, B, C, DRB1 and DQB1; 500 to 550 for DQA1; some 590 for DPA1; and 450 to 480 for DPB1. Roughly 5 DR-DQ haplotypes were handled as single units for association and clustering, since linkage in the cohort was strong. Across about 370 genotyped donors of the cohort, an average of about 240,000 unique TCR beta nucleotide sequences per donor were sequenced, and 15% to 20% of those sequences were non-productive. Points the paper makes about the study in general: In a later analysis, most CMV-associated TCR beta chains were found to appear HLA-restricted, with HLA associations seemingly driven largely by CMV exposure. A later analysis reported that several top co-occurrence clusters appeared linked to parvovirus B19, influenza, CMV and Epstein-Barr virus. Sequencing depth was assumed to be roughly uniform across donors in the presence/absence analyses, though that assumption may not hold. Linkage disequilibrium might explain the correlated functional status among segregating V segments, but an unknown experimental factor could not be excluded. A further reported finding was that TCR beta sequences accurately predicted the HLA-A and HLA-B alleles for most subjects in the first cohort. Only TCR beta chains were sequenced in this cohort, and the absence of alpha or paired-chain data limited detectable features. The study listed 150 to 200 TCR beta chains as associated with cytomegalovirus. According to the authors, the approach could potentially be generalized to other disease states and immunological phenotypes. The 87-base-pair reads could not distinguish some IMGT-functional V segments, including TRBV6-2 and TRBV6-3, so those segments were excluded. Broadly in line with IMGT annotations, most TCR beta V segments showed up in productive rearrangements about 87% or about 30% of the time in an earlier analysis of around 550 of the donors. A group of highly shared sequence variants was considered likely to be a technical artifact of the sequencing pipeline. Because HLA typing was unavailable for some donors at each locus, only the typed subset was used in association tests. The classifier was reported to diagnose cytomegalovirus status with high specificity and sensitivity in both the original and validation cohorts. Specific HLA alleles were associated with 15,000 to 20,000 TCR beta sequences at a false discovery rate of 0.05 in a later analysis. According to a later analysis, TCR association rates differed among HLA loci, with DRB1 alleles showing the most associated TCRs and HLA-C alleles showing the fewest. Assigning TCR associations to individual alleles was difficult when HLA alleles, especially DR and DQ, strongly co-occurred. The earlier analysis of some 560 of the donors excluded 15 to 20 rarely observed V segments, including chromosome 9 orphons, because counts were too low. A later genetic analysis associated a missense DCLRE1C variant with V-gene and J-gene trimming of TCR beta chains, and an independent cohort replicated the association. In a later analysis, HLA-associated TCR beta chains showed more clonal expansion and lower generation probabilities than non-associated chains that were equally common. In a later genetic analysis, fewer N-insertions in productive TCRs were reported among donors in an Asian-associated ancestry cluster than the roughly 710-donor mean. Most TCR sequences were observed very rarely across donors, whereas some public TCRs were present in many individuals. In vitro tests confirmed that three of the cytomegalovirus-associated TCR beta chains recognize cytomegalovirus antigens. For the cohort, immune exposure information was limited to CMV serostatus.

Library preparation used the immunoSEQ multiplex PCR assay. The multiplex PCR relied on a mix of 60 forward primers for TCR Vbeta segments and 13 reverse primers for TCR Jbeta segments. A multiplex PCR assay on genomic DNA amplified the CDR3 region of rearranged TCR beta genes. On the Illumina HiSeq System, the amplified TCR beta libraries were sequenced as 87-base-pair reads. Per the original workflow: A later analysis counted about 80 million unique TCR beta chains across the 650 to 800 repertoires, and around 9.9 million of these chains were shared by at least two donors. A nearest-neighbor algorithm error-corrected the raw reads and collapsed the reads into unique sequences, merging closely related sequences to remove PCR and sequencing errors. To assign V, D and J gene segments, CDR3 sequences were aligned to IMGT reference sequences. For a sequence to be retained, at least a six-nucleotide match to both a V gene segment and a J gene segment was required. Rearrangements were called productive when the CDR3 lacked stop codons and stayed in frame with V and J; all others were non-productive. CDR3 was defined by IMGT convention, running from the second conserved V-encoded cysteine to the conserved J-encoded phenylalanine. The earlier analysis of about 610 of the donors excluded any sequence lacking an unambiguous match to a single V gene segment. An earlier analysis of a few hundred of the donors called V segments functional above 56.7% productive rearrangements and segregating when the between-donor standard deviation exceeded 5%. To diagnose cytomegalovirus status from the catalog of TCR beta chain sequences, a statistical classification framework was built. V and J gene assignment, in a later analysis, came from comparing TCR nucleotide sequences with IMGT/GENE-DB human TR gene sequences. In a later analysis, CDR3 sequences and most-parsimonious VDJ recombination scenarios were assigned using the TCRdist pipeline. A later analysis defined each TCR beta chain by its CDR3 amino acid sequence plus V-gene family, and excluded reads lacking a unique V-gene family. As a way to deal with suspected cross-contamination and a sequencing artifact, a later analysis dropped 450 to 700 nucleotide sequences that were highly shared and had low generation probability. In a later analysis, a clonal expansion index was calculated for each public chain from normalized within-repertoire ranks of inferred template counts. A later analysis computed generation probabilities with a VDJ recombination model fitted to out-of-frame rearrangements, and checked the results against IGoR. In a later analysis, hypergeometric tests were used to score TCR-TCR, TCR-HLA and TCR-CMV co-occurrence, with a repertoire-size bias correction applied to TCR pairs. To estimate false discovery rates, a later analysis permuted the HLA or CMV assignments 20 times. A later analysis grouped co-occurring TCRs with DBSCAN, adding TCRdist sequence similarity when clustering within HLA-allele-positive subsets. Repertoires with fewer than 30,000 or more than 120,000 public chains were left out of co-occurrence clustering, as were four to six repertoires with anomalous nucleotide sharing. TCRdb holds this immuneACCESS table with in-frame rearrangements only. Some clones are missing; in checked studies, unresolved V genes explain under half, and the rest has no known cause. V and J calls plus clone size are reproduced from that table; the DNA served to infer D and trimming. This specimen's table enumerates some 150,000 clones. The top ten clonotypes cover 2% to 2.5% of the sample.

In total, 600 or so healthy bone marrow donors made up the cohort. At the time of sampling, every cohort member was nominally healthy, though immune exposures that went unrecorded were likely present. The donor was CMV seronegative and was included in the group of several hundred seronegative cohort members. A peripheral blood sample was collected from each donor, and TCR beta sequencing was performed on peripheral blood mononuclear cells. Genomic DNA extraction from the blood cell samples was performed with the Qiagen DNeasy Blood Extraction Kit. CDR1 and CDR2 (MNHNY, SVGAGI) derive from the germline V gene (reference sequence). From V the trimming removes 8 bases and from J it removes 1 base, while the gene matches leave 2 bases of the junction unaccounted for. From the cysteine up to the phenylalanine, the CDR3 has a length of 15 residues. Only the CDR3 portion is preserved as DNA: 45 bases, with reading frame beginning at the first base.

Recombination joined TRBV6-6 with TRBJ2-2; 12 of the junction bases match TRBD2. The sequenced sample consisted of PBMCs. The TCR was taken from a woman aged 18-35 years in good health and CMV-seronegative. CDR3 protein: CASGLAGLNTGELFF. The nucleotides are TGTGCCAGCGGACTAGCGGGGCTGAACACCGGGGAGCTGTTTTTT.